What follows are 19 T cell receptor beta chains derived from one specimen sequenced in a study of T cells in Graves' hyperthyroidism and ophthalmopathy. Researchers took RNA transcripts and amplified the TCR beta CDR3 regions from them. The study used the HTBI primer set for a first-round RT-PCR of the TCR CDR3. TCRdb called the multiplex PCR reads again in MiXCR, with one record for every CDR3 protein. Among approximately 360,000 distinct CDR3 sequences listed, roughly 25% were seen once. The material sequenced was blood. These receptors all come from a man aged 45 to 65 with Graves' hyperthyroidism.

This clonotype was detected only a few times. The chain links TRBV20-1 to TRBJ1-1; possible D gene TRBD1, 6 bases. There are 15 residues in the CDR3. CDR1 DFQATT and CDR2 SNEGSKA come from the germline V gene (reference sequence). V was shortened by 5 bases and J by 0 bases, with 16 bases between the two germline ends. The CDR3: CSASLGQPLNTEAFF. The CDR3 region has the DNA TGCAGTGCTTCTCTCGGACAGCCCCTGAACACTGAAGCTTTCTTT.

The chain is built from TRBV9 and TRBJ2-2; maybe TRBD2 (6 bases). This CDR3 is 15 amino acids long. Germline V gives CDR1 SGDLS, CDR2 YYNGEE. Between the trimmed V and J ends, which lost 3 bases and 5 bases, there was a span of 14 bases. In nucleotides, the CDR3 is TGTGCCAGCAGCGCTCTTCTAGCGAGTACCGGGGAGCTGTTTTTT. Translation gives CASSALLASTGELFF.

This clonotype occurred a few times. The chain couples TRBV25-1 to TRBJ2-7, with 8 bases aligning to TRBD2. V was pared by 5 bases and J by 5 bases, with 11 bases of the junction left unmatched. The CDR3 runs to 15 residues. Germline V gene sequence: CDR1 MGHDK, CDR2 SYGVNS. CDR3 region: CASSPSSGGVNEQYF. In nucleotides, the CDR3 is TGTGCCAGCAGTCCGAGTTCGGGGGGGGTAAACGAGCAGTACTTC.

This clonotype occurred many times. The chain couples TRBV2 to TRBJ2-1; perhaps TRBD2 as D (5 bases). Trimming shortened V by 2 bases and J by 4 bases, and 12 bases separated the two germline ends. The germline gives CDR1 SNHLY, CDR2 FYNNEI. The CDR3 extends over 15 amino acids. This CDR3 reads CASSELASRYNEQFF. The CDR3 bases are TGTGCCAGCAGTGAATTGGCTAGCAGATACAATGAGCAGTTCTTC. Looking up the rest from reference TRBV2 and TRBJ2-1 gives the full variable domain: EPEVTQTPSHQVTQMGQEVILRCVPISNHLYFYWYRQILGQKVEFLVSFYNNEISEKSEIFDDQFSVERPDGSNFTLKIRSTKLEDSAMYFCASSELASRYNEQFFGPGTRLTVL.

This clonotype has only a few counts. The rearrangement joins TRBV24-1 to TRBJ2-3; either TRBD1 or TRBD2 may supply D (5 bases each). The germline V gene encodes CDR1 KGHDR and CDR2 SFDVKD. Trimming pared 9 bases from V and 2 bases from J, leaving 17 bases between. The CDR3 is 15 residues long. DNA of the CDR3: TGTGCCACCGCGAGTCCTACGGGGCTCACAGATACGCAGTATTTT. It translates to CATASPTGLTDTQYF.

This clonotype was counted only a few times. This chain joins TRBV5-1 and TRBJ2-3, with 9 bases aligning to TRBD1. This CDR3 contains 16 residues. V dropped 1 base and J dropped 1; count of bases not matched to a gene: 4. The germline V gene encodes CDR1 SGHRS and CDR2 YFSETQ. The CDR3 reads CASSLRQGDRTDTQYF. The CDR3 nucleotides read TGCGCCAGCAGCTTGAGACAGGGGGACCGCACAGATACGCAGTATTTT.

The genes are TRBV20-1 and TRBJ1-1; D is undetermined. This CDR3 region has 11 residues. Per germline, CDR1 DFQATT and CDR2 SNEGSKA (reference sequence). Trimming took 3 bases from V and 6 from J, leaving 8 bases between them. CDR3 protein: CSARGVAEAFF. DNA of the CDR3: TGCAGTGCTAGGGGCGTCGCTGAAGCTTTCTTT.

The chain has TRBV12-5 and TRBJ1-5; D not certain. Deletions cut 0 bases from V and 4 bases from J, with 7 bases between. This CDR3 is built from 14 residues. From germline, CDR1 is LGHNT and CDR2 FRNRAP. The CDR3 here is CASGLVPFNQPQHF. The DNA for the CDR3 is TGTGCTAGTGGTTTGGTACCTTTTAATCAGCCCCAGCATTTT.

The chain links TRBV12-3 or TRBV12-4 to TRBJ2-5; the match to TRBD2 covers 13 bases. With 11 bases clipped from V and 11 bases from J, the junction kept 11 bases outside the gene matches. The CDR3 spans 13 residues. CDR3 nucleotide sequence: TGTGCCTCGCAGCGGACTAGCGGGGGTCCTCAGTACTTC. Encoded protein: CASQRTSGGPQYF.

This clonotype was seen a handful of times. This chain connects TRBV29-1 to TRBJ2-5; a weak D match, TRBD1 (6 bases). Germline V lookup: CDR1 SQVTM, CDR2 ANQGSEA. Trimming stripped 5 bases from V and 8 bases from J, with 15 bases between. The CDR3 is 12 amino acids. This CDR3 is CSVLGHSVTQYF. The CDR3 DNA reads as TGCAGCGTTCTGGGACATTCGGTAACCCAGTACTTC.

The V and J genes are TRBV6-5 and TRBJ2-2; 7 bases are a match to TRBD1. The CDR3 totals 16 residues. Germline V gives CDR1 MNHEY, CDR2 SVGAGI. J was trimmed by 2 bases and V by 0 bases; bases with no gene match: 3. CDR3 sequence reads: CASSYSQGGNTGELFF. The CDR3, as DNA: TGTGCCAGCAGTTACTCGCAAGGGGGCAACACCGGGGAGCTGTTTTTT.

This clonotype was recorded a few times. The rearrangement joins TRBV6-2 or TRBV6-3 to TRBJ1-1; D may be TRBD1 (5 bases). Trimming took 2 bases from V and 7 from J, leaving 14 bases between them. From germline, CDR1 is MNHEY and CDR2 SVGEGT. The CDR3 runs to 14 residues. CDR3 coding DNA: TGTGCCAGCAGTTACGTGGGGGGGGGGTATGAAGCTTTCTTT. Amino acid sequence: CASSYVGGGYEAFF.

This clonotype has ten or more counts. The CDR3 spells CASSPKGPRRFF. The CDR3 DNA reads as TGTGCCAGCAGCCCCAAGGGCCCAAGAAGGTTCTTC. J is TRBJ2-1 and V is TRBV2; D not certain. Germline CDR1 is SNHLY and CDR2 is FYNNEI. The ends were cut back, 6 bases at V and 15 bases at J, with 18 bases in the middle. The CDR3 spans 12 residues.

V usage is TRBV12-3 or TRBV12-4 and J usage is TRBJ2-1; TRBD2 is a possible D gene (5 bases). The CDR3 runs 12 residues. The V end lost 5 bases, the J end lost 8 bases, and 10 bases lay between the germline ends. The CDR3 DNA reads TGTGCCAGCAGTCAAGTTAGCGATGAGCAGTTCTTC. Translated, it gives CASSQVSDEQFF.

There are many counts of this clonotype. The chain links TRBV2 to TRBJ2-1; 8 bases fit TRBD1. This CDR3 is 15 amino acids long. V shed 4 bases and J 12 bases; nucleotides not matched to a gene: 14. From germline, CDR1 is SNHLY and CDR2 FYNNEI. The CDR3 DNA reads TGTGCCAGCAGTGGGGGGACAGGCCCTCAGACAGGGCAGTTCTTC. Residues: CASSGGTGPQTGQFF.

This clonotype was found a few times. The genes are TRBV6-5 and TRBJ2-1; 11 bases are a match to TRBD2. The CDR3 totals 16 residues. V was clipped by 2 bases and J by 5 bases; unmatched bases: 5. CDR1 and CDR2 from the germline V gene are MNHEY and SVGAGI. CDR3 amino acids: CASSYRTSGRDNEQFF. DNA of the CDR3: TGTGCCAGCAGTTACCGAACTAGCGGGAGAGACAATGAGCAGTTCTTC.

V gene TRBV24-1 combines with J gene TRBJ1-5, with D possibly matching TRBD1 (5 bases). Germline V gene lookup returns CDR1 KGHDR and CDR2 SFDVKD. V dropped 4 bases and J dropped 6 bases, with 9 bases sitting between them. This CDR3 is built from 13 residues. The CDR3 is CATSDLGVQPQHF. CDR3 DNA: TGTGCCACCAGTGACCTAGGGGTTCAGCCCCAGCATTTT.

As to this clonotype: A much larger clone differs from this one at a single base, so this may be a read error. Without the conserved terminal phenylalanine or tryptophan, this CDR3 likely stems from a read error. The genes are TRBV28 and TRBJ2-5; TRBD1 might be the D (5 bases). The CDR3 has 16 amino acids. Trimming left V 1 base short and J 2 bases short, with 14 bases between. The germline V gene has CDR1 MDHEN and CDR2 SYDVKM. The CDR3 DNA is TGTGCCAGCAGTTTATCGGCATTGGACACTCAAGAGACCCAGTACTCC. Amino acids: CASSLSALDTQETQYS.

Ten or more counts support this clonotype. The CDR3 spells CASSLGTSGRAMKITDTQYF. The CDR3 DNA sequence: TGTGCCAGCAGTCTCGGGACTAGCGGGAGGGCCATGAAGATCACAGATACGCAGTATTTT. V usage is TRBV27 and J usage is TRBJ2-3, with TRBD2 matching over 16 bases. V trimming: 5 bases; J trimming: 2 bases; junction bases outside the gene matches: 13. The CDR3 covers 20 residues. The germline V gene encodes CDR1 MNHEY and CDR2 SMNVEV (reference sequence).